These 29 T cell receptor beta chains came from one sample sequenced in a study of T cell changes during pregnancy in multiple sclerosis. Profiled with immunoSEQ multiplex PCR; TCRdb holds only in-frame clones, not every one. The profile shows approximately 130,000 clones, roughly 97% of them singletons. This sample comprised peripheral blood, obtained after pregnancy. The receptors come from a female donor with multiple sclerosis, enrolled in a pregnancy study.

In regard to this clone: A read error may account for a junction end that differs from germline. The rearrangement uses TRBV7-9 and TRBJ1-2, with 7 bases aligning to TRBD1. Germline V gene data show CDR1 as SEHNR and CDR2 as FQNEAQ (reference sequence). The CDR3 runs to 14 residues. CDR3 residues: CASSLGGLNYGYTF. CDR3 nucleotides: TGTGCCAGCAGTTTAGGGGGCCTTAACTATGGCTACACCTTC. Together with reference TRBV7-9 and TRBJ1-2, the CDR3 gives the full variable domain: DTGVSQNPRHKITKRGQNVTFRCDPISEHNRLYWYRQTLGQGPEFLTYFQNEAQLEKSRLLSDRFSAERPKGSFSTLEIQRTEQGDSAMYLCASSLGGLNYGYTFGSGTRLTVV.

This clone was seen a single time. The chain carries TRBV19 and TRBJ2-3; 8 nucleotides line up with TRBD2. The CDR3 runs to 14 residues. J gave up 4 bases and V 6 bases, and 6 bases lay outside the gene matches. Germline lookup yields CDR1 LNHDA and CDR2 SQIVND (reference sequence). This CDR3 is CASSPGLGSDTQYF. In DNA, the CDR3 is TGTGCCAGTAGCCCGGGACTAGGATCAGATACGCAGTATTTT.

The chain has TRBV6-6 and TRBJ2-1; a possible D gene is TRBD1 (5 bases). Between the trimmed V and J ends, which lost 4 bases and 6 bases, there was a span of 13 bases. Germline V CDR1 and CDR2: MNHNY, SVGAGI (reference sequence). This CDR3 comprises 14 residues. CDR3: CASSWIRDPNEQFF. The DNA for the CDR3 is TGTGCCAGCAGTTGGATCAGGGATCCCAATGAGCAGTTCTTC.

V and J are TRBV6-5 and TRBJ2-4; D is possibly TRBD1 (6 bases). V lost 6 bases to trimming and J lost 1 base, with 10 bases between them. Germline V CDR1 and CDR2: MNHEY, SVGAGI. The CDR3 contains 14 residues. This CDR3 reads CASRRQAAKNIQYF. In DNA, the CDR3 is TGTGCCAGCAGACGACAGGCGGCCAAAAACATTCAGTACTTC.

CDR3: CASSWDRLNTEAFF. The CDR3 region has the DNA TGTGCCAGCAGCTGGGACAGACTGAACACTGAAGCTTTCTTT. This chain uses TRBV5-6 with TRBJ1-1; 7 bases are shared with TRBD1. The CDR3 covers 14 residues. V gave up 3 bases and J gave up 0 bases; unmatched junction bases: 2. The germline V gene has CDR1 SGHDT and CDR2 YYEEEE.

V gene TRBV18 combines with J gene TRBJ2-5; D is ambiguous. CDR3 size: 12 residues. The V gene lost 2 bases and the J gene lost 2 bases, with 3 bases spanning the gap. CDR1 and CDR2 (germline): KGHSH, LQKENI. This chain's CDR3 is CASSPIQETQYF. CDR3 DNA sequence: TGTGCCAGCTCACCAATACAAGAGACCCAGTACTTC. The full variable domain, its missing parts supplied by reference TRBV18 and TRBJ2-5, is NAGVMQNPRHLVRRRGQEARLRCSPMKGHSHVYWYRQLPEEGLKFMVYLQKENIIDESGMPKERFSAEFPKEGPSILRIQQVVRGDSAAYFCASSPIQETQYFGPGTRLLVL.

The chain couples TRBV18 to TRBJ1-4; D is ambiguous. Trimming left V 2 bases short and J 1 base short, with 14 bases between. In germline, CDR1 is KGHSH, CDR2 LQKENI. This CDR3 has 17 residues. In nucleotides, the CDR3 is TGTGCCAGCTCACCAAGGCGCGGAGACTTAACTAATGAAAAACTGTTTTTT. The encoded protein is CASSPRRGDLTNEKLFF. Filled out from reference TRBV18 and TRBJ1-4, the complete variable domain reads NAGVMQNPRHLVRRRGQEARLRCSPMKGHSHVYWYRQLPEEGLKFMVYLQKENIIDESGMPKERFSAEFPKEGPSILRIQQVVRGDSAAYFCASSPRRGDLTNEKLFFGSGTQLSVL.

The CDR3 loop reads CASSSTSGRSYNEQFF. CDR3 bases: TGTGCCAGCAGCTCTACTAGCGGGAGGTCCTACAATGAGCAGTTCTTC. The chain combines TRBV11-2 with TRBJ2-1; 12 nucleotides match TRBD2. Per the germline V gene, CDR1 is SGHAT and CDR2 is FQNNGV. Unmatched junction bases numbered 2, after V lost 4 bases and J lost 1 base. This CDR3 contains 16 residues.

The DNA of the CDR3 is TGTGCCAGCAGCTTCCTAAGCGGTCCCGGCAATGAGCAGTTCTTC. It codes for CASSFLSGPGNEQFF. The chain couples TRBV7-8 to TRBJ2-1; perhaps TRBD2 as D (5 bases). V lost 3 bases to trimming and J lost 6 bases, with 15 bases between them. CDR1 is SGHVS and CDR2 is FQNEAQ in the germline V gene. This CDR3 has 15 residues.

This chain joins TRBV6-4 and TRBJ2-7; tentatively, D is TRBD2 (7 bases). Trimming pared 1 base from V and 3 bases from J, leaving 31 bases between. Germline V gene data show CDR1 as MRHNA and CDR2 as SNTAGT. The CDR3 runs to 21 residues. CDR3 residues: CASSDYRVVGGPSRSVYEQYF. The DNA for the CDR3 is TGTGCCAGCAGTGACTACAGGGTGGTGGGAGGGCCGAGTAGAAGCGTCTACGAGCAGTACTTC.

This chain joins TRBV28 and TRBJ2-5; a possible D gene is TRBD2 (6 bases). With 2 bases removed from V and 5 bases from J, the gap between germline ends came to 15 bases. The CDR3 is 15 amino acids. Germline assignment: CDR1 MDHEN and CDR2 SYDVKM. In DNA form, the CDR3 reads TGTGCCAGCAGTTTAAACCGGGGGACGGGGGAGACCCAGTACTTC. Its protein is CASSLNRGTGETQYF.

This clone was seen a handful of times. The V gene is TRBV6-1, the J gene TRBJ2-3; D might be TRBD1 (6 bases). V shed 6 bases and J shed 0 bases, with 13 bases lying between them. The CDR3 totals 15 residues. CDR1 is MNHNS, CDR2 SASEGT, per germline. The CDR3 bases are TGTGCCAGCAGAGGACAGTACTTAAGCACAGATACGCAGTATTTT. Protein product: CASRGQYLSTDTQYF.

The V call is TRBV5-1, the J call TRBJ2-5, with TRBD1 matching over 10 bases. J lost 11 bases, V lost 4 bases, and 14 bases had no gene match. Germline V gene sequence: CDR1 SGHRS, CDR2 YFSETQ. CDR3 size: 15 residues. CDR3 coding DNA: TGCGCCAGCAGCCCGCACGGGACAGGGGTCGGGGAGCAGTACTTC. Encoded protein: CASSPHGTGVGEQYF.

The DNA of the CDR3 is TGCGCCAGCAGCTGGACAGGGGGTGGCTCCTACGAGCAGTACTTC. This translates into CASSWTGGGSYEQYF. The chain combines TRBV5-1 with TRBJ2-7, with 10 bases that match TRBD1. With V trimmed by 3 bases and J by 0 bases, 3 bases remained unmatched. This CDR3 has 15 amino acids. Per germline, CDR1 SGHRS and CDR2 YFSETQ.

This chain links TRBV7-9 with TRBJ2-1; 10 positions match TRBD2. CDR1 and CDR2 (germline): SEHNR, FQNEAQ (reference sequence). The CDR3 loop spans 16 amino acids. J lost 2 bases, V lost 5 bases, and 6 bases had no gene match. CDR3 in amino acids: CASSPPGTSAYNEQFF. The CDR3 DNA follows: TGTGCCAGCAGCCCTCCGGGGACTAGCGCCTACAATGAGCAGTTCTTC.

On this clone itself: Other DNA sequences within the sample encode an identical CDR3. The chain uses TRBV7-9 and TRBJ2-7; D might be TRBD1 (5 bases). The V gene's germline CDR1 is SEHNR and CDR2 FQNEAQ (reference sequence). The V and J ends lost 3 bases and 3 bases respectively, with 6 bases between them. The CDR3 length is 12 residues. The CDR3 protein is CASSLDIYEQYF. The CDR3 region has the DNA TGTGCCAGCAGCTTGGACATCTACGAGCAGTACTTC. Full variable domain (rest looked up from reference TRBV7-9 and TRBJ2-7): DTGVSQNPRHKITKRGQNVTFRCDPISEHNRLYWYRQTLGQGPEFLTYFQNEAQLEKSRLLSDRFSAERPKGSFSTLEIQRTEQGDSAMYLCASSLDIYEQYFGPGTRLTVT.

The chain has TRBV30 and TRBJ2-3; 9 nucleotides align to TRBD2. The V gene end was trimmed by 2 bases and the J gene end by 1 base; junction bases not matched to a gene: 7. The CDR3 is made up of 16 amino acids. In germline, CDR1 is GTSNPN, CDR2 SVGIG (reference sequence). The CDR3 bases are TGTGCCTGGAGTCGGGGGGCGGGAGGGGGCACAGATACGCAGTATTTT. Residues: CAWSRGAGGGTDTQYF.

The chain joins TRBV11-3 to TRBJ2-2; weak D call: TRBD1 (7 bases). The CDR3 runs 16 residues. Between the trimmed V and J ends, which lost 5 bases and 0 bases, there was a span of 13 bases. CDR1 and CDR2 (germline): SGHNT, YENEEA. CDR3 nucleotides: TGTGCCAGCAGCGGAGGGACAGCCGCGAACACCGGGGAGCTGTTTTTT. Its protein is CASSGGTAANTGELFF. The complete variable domain, with remaining parts taken from reference TRBV11-3 and TRBJ2-2, reads EAGVVQSPRYKIIEKKQPVAFWCNPISGHNTLYWYLQNLGQGPELLIRYENEEAVDDSQLPKDRFSAERLKGVDSTLKIQPAELGDSAVYLCASSGGTAANTGELFFGEGSRLTVL.

The V call is TRBV28, the J call TRBJ1-6; a weak D match, TRBD1 (6 bases). V was shortened by 5 bases and J by 7 bases, with 15 bases between the two germline ends. The germline gives CDR1 MDHEN, CDR2 SYDVKM. CDR3 length: 15 amino acids. DNA for the CDR3: TGTGCCAGCAGTGCAGGACAGACCTTCAATTCACCCCTCCACTTT. Its translation: CASSAGQTFNSPLHF. The whole variable domain, remainder taken from reference TRBV28 and TRBJ1-6, is DVKVTQSSRYLVKRTGEKVFLECVQDMDHENMFWYRQDPGLGLRLIYFSYDVKMKEKGDIPEGYSVSREKKERFSLILESASTNQTSMYLCASSAGQTFNSPLHFGNGTRLTVT.

V usage is TRBV5-1 and J usage is TRBJ1-3, with D unclear. The V gene lost 5 bases and the J gene lost 0 bases, with 9 bases spanning the gap. The CDR3 totals 14 residues. Germline CDR1 reads SGHRS; CDR2 reads YFSETQ. CDR3 sequence reads: CASRQVPSGNTIYF. The CDR3 region has the DNA TGCGCCAGCAGGCAGGTGCCCTCTGGAAACACCATATATTTT.

The chain employs TRBV9 and TRBJ2-2; a weak D match, TRBD2 (5 bases). Trimming took 5 bases from V and 5 from J, leaving 16 bases between them. The CDR3 totals 15 residues. Germline values: CDR1 SGDLS, CDR2 YYNGEE. CDR3 sequence: CASRISGSGTGELFF. CDR3 bases: TGTGCCAGCAGGATTTCGGGATCGGGAACCGGGGAGCTGTTTTTT.

The CDR3 is CASSASGWAWNEQFF. The CDR3 DNA reads as TGTGCCAGCAGCGCTAGCGGGTGGGCCTGGAATGAGCAGTTCTTC. V is TRBV9 and J is TRBJ2-1, with 8 bases that match TRBD2. V lost 3 bases to trimming and J lost 7 bases; unmatched junction nucleotides: 9. The CDR3 spans 15 residues. Germline lookup yields CDR1 SGDLS and CDR2 YYNGEE.

This clone was detected only once. The J gene is TRBJ2-2, the V gene TRBV15, with D unclear. Trimming removed 0 bases at V and 4 bases at J, with 3 bases between. The CDR3 length is 13 residues. Per the germline V gene, CDR1 is LNHNV and CDR2 is YYDKDF (reference sequence). The DNA for the CDR3 is TGTGCCACCAGCAGAGATATCACCGGGGAGCTGTTTTTT. It codes for CATSRDITGELFF.

This clone was observed a few times. The chain joins TRBV28 to TRBJ2-1, with D possibly matching TRBD1 (6 bases). The CDR3 totals 14 residues. V was shortened by 4 bases and J by 7 bases, with 14 bases between the two germline ends. CDR1 and CDR2 from the germline V gene are MDHEN and SYDVKM. This chain's CDR3 is CASSSSGVRNEQFF. CDR3 sequence (DNA): TGTGCCAGCAGTTCCTCAGGGGTTAGGAATGAGCAGTTCTTC.

The chain recombines TRBV4-3 with TRBJ1-1; weak D call: TRBD1 (5 bases). CDR1 is LGHNA and CDR2 is YSLEER in the germline V gene. V gave up 2 bases and J gave up 3 bases, with 13 bases separating them. The CDR3 contains 15 residues. This CDR3 reads CASSQPVGGDTEAFF. The CDR3 region has the DNA TGCGCCAGCAGCCAACCCGTGGGGGGGGACACTGAAGCTTTCTTT.

The rearrangement uses TRBV4-3 and TRBJ2-1, with 8 bases aligning to TRBD1. V was clipped by 3 bases and J by 6 bases; unmatched bases: 13. CDR1 and CDR2 from the germline V gene are LGHNA and YSLEER. CDR3 length equals 17 residues. CDR3 sequence: CASSQDDRGNKGNEQFF. As DNA, the CDR3 is TGCGCCAGCAGCCAGGACGACAGGGGAAATAAGGGCAATGAGCAGTTCTTC.

This chain connects TRBV6-5 to TRBJ2-6, with 8 bases lining up with TRBD1. Germline CDR1 and CDR2: MNHEY and SVGAGI. The CDR3 totals 15 residues. Trimming at V came to 6 bases and at J to 4 bases, leaving 5 bases not matched to a gene. The CDR3 region is CASSQGAGGANVLTF. CDR3 DNA: TGTGCCAGCAGCCAGGGGGCGGGAGGGGCCAACGTCCTGACTTTC.

V usage is TRBV6-6 and J usage is TRBJ2-1; D is undetermined. V lost 2 bases and J lost 6, with 8 bases in between. This CDR3 has 13 amino acids. CDR1 and CDR2 (germline): MNHNY, SVGAGI (reference sequence). The CDR3 is CASSYQRANEQFF. CDR3 nucleotides: TGTGCCAGCAGTTACCAGCGAGCCAATGAGCAGTTCTTC.

This clone was seen more than once but under ten times. This chain's CDR3 is CASSVGRFGEKLFF. CDR3 sequence (DNA): TGTGCCAGCAGCGTGGGGAGGTTTGGTGAAAAACTGTTTTTT. The chain employs TRBV28 and TRBJ1-4; no clear D gene. The ends were cut back, 6 bases at V and 7 bases at J, with 15 bases in the middle. The CDR3 is made up of 14 amino acids. CDR1 is MDHEN and CDR2 is SYDVKM in the germline V gene.